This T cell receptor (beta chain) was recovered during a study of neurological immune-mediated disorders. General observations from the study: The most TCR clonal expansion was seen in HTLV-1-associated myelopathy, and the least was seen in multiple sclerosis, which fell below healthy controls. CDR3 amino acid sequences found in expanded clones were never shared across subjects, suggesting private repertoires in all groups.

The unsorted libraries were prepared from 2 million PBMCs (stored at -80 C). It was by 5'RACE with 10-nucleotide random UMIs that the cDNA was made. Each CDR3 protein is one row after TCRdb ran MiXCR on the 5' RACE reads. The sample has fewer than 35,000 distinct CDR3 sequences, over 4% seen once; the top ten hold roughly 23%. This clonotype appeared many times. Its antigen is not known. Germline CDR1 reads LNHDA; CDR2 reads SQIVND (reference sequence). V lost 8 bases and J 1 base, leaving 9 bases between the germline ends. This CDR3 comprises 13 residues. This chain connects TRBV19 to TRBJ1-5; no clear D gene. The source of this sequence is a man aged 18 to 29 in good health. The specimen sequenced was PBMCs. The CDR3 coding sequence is TGTGCCAGTTCATGGGGAAGCAATCAGCCCCAGCATTTT. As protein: CASSWGSNQPQHF.